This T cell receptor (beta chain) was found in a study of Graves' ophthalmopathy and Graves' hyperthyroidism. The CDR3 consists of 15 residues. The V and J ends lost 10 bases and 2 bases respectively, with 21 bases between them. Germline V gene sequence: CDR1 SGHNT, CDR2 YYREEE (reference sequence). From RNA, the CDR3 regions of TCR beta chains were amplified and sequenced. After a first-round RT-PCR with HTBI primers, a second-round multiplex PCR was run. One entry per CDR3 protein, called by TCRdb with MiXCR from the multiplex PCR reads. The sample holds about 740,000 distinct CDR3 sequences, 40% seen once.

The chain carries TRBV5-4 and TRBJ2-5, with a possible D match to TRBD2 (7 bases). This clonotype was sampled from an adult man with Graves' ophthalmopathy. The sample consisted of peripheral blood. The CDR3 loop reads CAGGLAGALQETQYF. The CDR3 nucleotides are TGTGCCGGTGGACTGGCGGGGGCACTTCAAGAGACCCAGTACTTC.